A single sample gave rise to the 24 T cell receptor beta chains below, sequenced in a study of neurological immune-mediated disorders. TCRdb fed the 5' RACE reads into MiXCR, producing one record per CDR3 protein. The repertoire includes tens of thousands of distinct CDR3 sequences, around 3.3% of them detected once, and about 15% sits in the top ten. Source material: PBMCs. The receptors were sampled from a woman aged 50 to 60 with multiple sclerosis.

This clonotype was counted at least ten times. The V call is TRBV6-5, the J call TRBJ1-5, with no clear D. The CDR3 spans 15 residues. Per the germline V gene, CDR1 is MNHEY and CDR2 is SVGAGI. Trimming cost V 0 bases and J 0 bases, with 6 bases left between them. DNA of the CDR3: TGTGCCAGCAGTTACTCGCATGATAGCAATCAGCCCCAGCATTTT. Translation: CASSYSHDSNQPQHF.

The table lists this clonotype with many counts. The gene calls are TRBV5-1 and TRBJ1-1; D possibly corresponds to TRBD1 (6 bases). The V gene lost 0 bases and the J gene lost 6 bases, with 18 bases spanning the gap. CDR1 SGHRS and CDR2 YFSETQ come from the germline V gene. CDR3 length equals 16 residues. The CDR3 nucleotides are TGCGCCAGCAGCTTGGGCGGCAGGGGATGGGGGGCTGAAGCTTTCTTT. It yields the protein CASSLGGRGWGAEAFF.

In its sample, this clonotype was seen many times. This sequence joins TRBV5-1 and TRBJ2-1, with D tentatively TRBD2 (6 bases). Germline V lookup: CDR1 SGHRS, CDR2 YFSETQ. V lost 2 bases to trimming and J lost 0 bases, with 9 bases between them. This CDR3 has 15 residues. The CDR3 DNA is TGCGCCAGCAGCTTATGGGGACTCTCCTACAATGAGCAGTTCTTC. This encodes CASSLWGLSYNEQFF.

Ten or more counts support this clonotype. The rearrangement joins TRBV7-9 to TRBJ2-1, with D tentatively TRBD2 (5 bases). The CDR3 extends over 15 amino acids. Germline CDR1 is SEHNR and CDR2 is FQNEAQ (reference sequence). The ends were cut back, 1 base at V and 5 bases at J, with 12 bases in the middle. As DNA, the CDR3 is TGTGCCAGCAGCTTAGTGGCGAGCGGAGACAATGAGCAGTTCTTC. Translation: CASSLVASGDNEQFF.

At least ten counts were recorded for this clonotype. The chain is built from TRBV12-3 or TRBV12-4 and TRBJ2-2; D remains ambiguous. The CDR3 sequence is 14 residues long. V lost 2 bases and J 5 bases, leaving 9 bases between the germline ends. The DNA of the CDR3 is TGTGCCAGCAGTTTATTAGTTAGGACCGGGGAGCTGTTTTTT. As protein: CASSLLVRTGELFF.

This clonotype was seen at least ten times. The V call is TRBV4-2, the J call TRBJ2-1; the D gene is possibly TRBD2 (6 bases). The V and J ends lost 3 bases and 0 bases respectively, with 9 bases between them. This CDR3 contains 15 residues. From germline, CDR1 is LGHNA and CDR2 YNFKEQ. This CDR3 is CASSQGLNSYNEQFF. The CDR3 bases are TGTGCCAGCAGCCAGGGACTGAACTCCTACAATGAGCAGTTCTTC.

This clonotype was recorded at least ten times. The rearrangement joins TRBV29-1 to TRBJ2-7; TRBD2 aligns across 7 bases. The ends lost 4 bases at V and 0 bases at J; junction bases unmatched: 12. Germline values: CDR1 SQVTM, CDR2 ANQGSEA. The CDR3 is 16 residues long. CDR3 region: CSVVSFWGRDSYEQYF. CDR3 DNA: TGCAGCGTTGTTAGTTTTTGGGGGAGGGACTCCTACGAGCAGTACTTC.

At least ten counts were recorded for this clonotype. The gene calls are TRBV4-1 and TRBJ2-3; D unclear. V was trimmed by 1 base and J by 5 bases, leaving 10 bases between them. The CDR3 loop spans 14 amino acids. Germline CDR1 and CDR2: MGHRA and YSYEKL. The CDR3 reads CASSQASVRDTQYF. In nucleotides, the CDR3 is TGCGCCAGCAGCCAAGCAAGTGTAAGAGATACGCAGTATTTT.

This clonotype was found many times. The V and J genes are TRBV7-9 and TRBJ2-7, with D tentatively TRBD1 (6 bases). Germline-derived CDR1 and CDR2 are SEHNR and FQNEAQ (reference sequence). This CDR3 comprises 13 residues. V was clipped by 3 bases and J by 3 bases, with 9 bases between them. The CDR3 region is CASSFRDNYEQYF. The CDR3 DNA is TGTGCCAGCAGCTTCCGGGACAACTACGAGCAGTACTTC.

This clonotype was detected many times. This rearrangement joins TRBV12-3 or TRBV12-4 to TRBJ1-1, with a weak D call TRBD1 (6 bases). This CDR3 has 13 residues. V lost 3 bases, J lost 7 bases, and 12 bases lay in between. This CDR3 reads CASSFYQGGEAFF. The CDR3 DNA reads TGTGCCAGCAGTTTCTACCAAGGGGGTGAAGCTTTCTTT.

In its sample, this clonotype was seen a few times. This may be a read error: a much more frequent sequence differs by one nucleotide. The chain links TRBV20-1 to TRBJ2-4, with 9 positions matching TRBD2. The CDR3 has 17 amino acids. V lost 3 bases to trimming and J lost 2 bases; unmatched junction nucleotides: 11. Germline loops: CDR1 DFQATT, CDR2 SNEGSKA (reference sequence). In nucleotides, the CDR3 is TGCAGTGCTAGCAAGTCGCGGGGGGGCACTACCAAAAACATTCAGTACTTC. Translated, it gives CSASKSRGGTTKNIQYF.

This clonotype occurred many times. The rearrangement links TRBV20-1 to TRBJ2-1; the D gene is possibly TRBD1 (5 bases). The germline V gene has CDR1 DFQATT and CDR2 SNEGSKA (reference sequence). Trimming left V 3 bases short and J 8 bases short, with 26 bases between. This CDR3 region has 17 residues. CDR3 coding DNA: TGCAGTGCTAGGGTTTTCCGGCTCCAGCAGGGCACATATGAGCAGTTCTTC. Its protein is CSARVFRLQQGTYEQFF.

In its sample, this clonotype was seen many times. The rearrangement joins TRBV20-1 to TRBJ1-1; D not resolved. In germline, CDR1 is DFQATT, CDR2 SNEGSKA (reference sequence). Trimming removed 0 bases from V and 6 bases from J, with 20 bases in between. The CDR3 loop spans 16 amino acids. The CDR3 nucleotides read TGCAGTGCTAGAGATGAGTCTGGGAACAATTTTGCTGAAGCTTTCTTT. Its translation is CSARDESGNNFAEAFF.

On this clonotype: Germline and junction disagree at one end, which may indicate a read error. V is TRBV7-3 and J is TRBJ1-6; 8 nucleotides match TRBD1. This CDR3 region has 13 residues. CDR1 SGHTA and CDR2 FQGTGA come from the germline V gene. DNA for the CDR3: TGTGCCAGCAGCGCAAGACAGGGGTCAACCCTCAACTTT. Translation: CASSARQGSTLNF.

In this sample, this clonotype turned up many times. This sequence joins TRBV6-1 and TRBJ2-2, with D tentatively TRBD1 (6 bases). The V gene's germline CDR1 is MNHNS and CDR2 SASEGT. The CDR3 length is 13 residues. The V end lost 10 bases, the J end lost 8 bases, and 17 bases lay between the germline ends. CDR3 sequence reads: CATSNLGQGELFF. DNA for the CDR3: TGTGCCACCTCGAATCTCGGACAGGGGGAGCTGTTTTTT.

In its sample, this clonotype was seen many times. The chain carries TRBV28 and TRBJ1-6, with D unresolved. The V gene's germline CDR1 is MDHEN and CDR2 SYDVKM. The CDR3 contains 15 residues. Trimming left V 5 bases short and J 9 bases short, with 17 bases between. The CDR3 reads CASSPWEREGSPLHF. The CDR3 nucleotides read TGTGCCAGCAGTCCCTGGGAGAGGGAAGGTTCACCCCTCCACTTT.

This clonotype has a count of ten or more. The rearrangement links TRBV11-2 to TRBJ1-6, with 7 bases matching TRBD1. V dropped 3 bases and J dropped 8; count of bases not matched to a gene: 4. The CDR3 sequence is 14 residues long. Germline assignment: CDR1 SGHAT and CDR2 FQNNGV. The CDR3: CASSLNRGDSPLHF. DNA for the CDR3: TGTGCCAGCAGCTTGAACAGGGGAGATTCACCCCTCCACTTT.

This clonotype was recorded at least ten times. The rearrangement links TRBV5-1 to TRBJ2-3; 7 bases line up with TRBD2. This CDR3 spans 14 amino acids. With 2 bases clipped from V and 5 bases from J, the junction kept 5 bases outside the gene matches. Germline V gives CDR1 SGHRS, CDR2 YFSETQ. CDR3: CASSFGGDGDTQYF. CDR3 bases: TGCGCCAGCAGCTTTGGGGGGGATGGAGATACGCAGTATTTT.

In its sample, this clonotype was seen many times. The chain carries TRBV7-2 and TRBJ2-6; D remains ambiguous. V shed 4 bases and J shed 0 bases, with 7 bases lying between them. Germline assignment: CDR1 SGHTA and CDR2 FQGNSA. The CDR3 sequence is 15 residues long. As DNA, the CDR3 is TGTGCCAGCAGCTCTACAGCCTCTGGGGCCAACGTCCTGACTTTC. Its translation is CASSSTASGANVLTF.

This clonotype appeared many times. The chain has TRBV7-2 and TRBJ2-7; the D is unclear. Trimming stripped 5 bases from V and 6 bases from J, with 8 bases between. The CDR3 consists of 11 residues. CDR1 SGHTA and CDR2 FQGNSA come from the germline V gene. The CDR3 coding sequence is TGTGCCAGCAGCCACTATTTCGAGCAGTACTTC. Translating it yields CASSHYFEQYF.

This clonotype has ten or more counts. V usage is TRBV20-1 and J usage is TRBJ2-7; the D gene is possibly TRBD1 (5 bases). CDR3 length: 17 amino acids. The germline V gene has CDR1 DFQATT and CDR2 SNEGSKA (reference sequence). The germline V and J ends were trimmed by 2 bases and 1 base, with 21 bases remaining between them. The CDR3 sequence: CSARLFSDTPPSYEQYF. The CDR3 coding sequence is TGCAGTGCTAGATTGTTTTCGGACACCCCGCCGTCCTACGAGCAGTACTTC.

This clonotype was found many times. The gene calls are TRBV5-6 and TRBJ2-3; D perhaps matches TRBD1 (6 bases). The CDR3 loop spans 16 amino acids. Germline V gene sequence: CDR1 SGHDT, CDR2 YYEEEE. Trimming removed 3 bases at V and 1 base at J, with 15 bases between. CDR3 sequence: CASSSRTVSRTDTQYF. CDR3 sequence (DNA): TGTGCCAGCAGCTCACGGACAGTCTCCCGCACAGATACGCAGTATTTT.

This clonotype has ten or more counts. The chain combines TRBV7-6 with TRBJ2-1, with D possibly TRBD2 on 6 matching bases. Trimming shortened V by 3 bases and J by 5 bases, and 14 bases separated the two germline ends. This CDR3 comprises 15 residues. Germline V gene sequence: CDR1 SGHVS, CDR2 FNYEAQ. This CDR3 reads CASSLLAVLNNEQFF. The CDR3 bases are TGTGCCAGCAGCTTGTTAGCGGTCCTTAACAATGAGCAGTTCTTC.

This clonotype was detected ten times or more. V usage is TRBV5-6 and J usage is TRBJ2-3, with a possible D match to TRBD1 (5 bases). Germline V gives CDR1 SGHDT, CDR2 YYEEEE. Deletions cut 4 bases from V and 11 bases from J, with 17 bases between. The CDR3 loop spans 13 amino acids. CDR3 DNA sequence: TGTGCCAGCAGCCTGGGCCCCAAAGGGGTGCAGTATTTT. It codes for CASSLGPKGVQYF.